These T cell receptor beta chains were read from a single sample in a study of blood T cell repertoires in COVID-19. Clones were read by immunoSEQ multiplex PCR, and TCRdb kept only the in-frame ones, dropping some. This sample has about 70,000 clones, with roughly 80% found just once. The source material was peripheral blood. The source of these receptors is a woman older than 75 with active or convalescent COVID-19. The CDR3 runs from the conserved cysteine through the conserved F or W. The D gene is left open where the match is weak. Size is stated for part of the rows, as once, few or many counts, or as a class when the clone is expanded.

TRBJ1-6	TRBD1	NA	TRBV18	TGTGCCAGCTCATCCCAGGGACAGGGAAAATCACCCCTCCACTTT	CASSSQGQGKSPLHF
TRBJ1-1	TRBD1	NA	TRBV24-1	TGTGCCACCAGTACACAGGGGACTGAAGCTTTCTTT	CATSTQGTEAFF
TRBJ2-3	TRBD1	NA	TRBV6-6	TGTGCCAGCAGTTCTCGGACAGGGACAGATACGCAGTATTTT	CASSSRTGTDTQYF
TRBJ1-5	TRBD1	few	TRBV4-1	TGCGCCAGCAGCCAAGGGACAGGGGGGAATCAGCCCCAGCATTTT	CASSQGTGGNQPQHF
TRBJ2-3	NA	NA	TRBV7-3	TGTGCCAGCAGCTTAACCTCTAGTGTCGGCACAGATACGCAGTATTTT	CASSLTSSVGTDTQYF
TRBJ1-1	TRBD1	NA	TRBV5-4	TGTGCCAGCAGCCTAGGACAGGGGGCGGCCACTGAAGCTTTCTTT	CASSLGQGAATEAFF
TRBJ1-1	NA	NA	TRBV27	TGTGCCAGCAGGCATAGAGGAGTGGGGGGGTGGGGGATACGGGCACGGAACACTGAAGCTTTCTTT	CASRHRGVGGWGIRARNTEAFF
TRBJ2-5	NA	NA	TRBV11-3	TGTGCCAGCAGCTTACAGATCCAAGAGACCCAGTACTTC	CASSLQIQETQYF
TRBJ1-1	NA	medium-sized	TRBV9	TGTGCCAGCAGCGTGGCGGGGAACACTGAAGCTTTCTTT	CASSVAGNTEAFF
TRBJ2-1	NA	NA	TRBV6-2/TRBV6-3	TGTGCCAGCAGTGGGGCTCTGTTGAATGAGCAGTTCTTC	CASSGALLNEQFF
TRBJ1-5	TRBD1	NA	TRBV7-2	TGTGCCAGCAGCCGTATCGGGACAGTCCATAACCAGCCCCAGCATTTT	CASSRIGTVHNQPQHF
TRBJ2-1	TRBD2	NA	TRBV7-2	TGTGCCAGCAGCTTTTTCCCCACCGGGACTAGCGGGAGGGATGAGCAGTTCTTC	CASSFFPTGTSGRDEQFF
TRBJ2-4	NA	once	TRBV6-1	TGTGCCAGCAGTGATATTCCAGTCTTGGCCAAAAACATTCAGTACTTC	CASSDIPVLAKNIQYF
TRBJ2-5	TRBD2	NA	TRBV7-2	TGTGCCAGCAGCAAGCGGGGGGGTCGCCAAGAGACCCAGTACTTC	CASSKRGGRQETQYF
TRBJ2-3	NA	few	TRBV28	TGTGCCAGCAGTTTGGACTTTACCACAGATACGCAGTATTTT	CASSLDFTTDTQYF
TRBJ2-2	TRBD2	NA	TRBV4-1	TGCGCCAGCAGCCCGGGGCCAACTAGCGGGAGGGCCCTAATTACCGGGGAGCTGTTTTTT	CASSPGPTSGRALITGELFF
TRBJ2-7	NA	NA	TRBV6-5	TGTGCCAGCAGTTACCGGAGGGGAGGATACGAGCAGTACTTC	CASSYRRGGYEQYF
TRBJ1-3	NA	once	TRBV9	TGTGCCAGCAGAGCCGGATGGAGTAGTGGAAACACCATATATTTT	CASRAGWSSGNTIYF
TRBJ2-4	NA	NA	TRBV21-1	TGTGCCAGCAGCAAGCCCGAGGAGACAGGGGGCTTAGAAAACATTCAGTACTTC	CASSKPEETGGLENIQYF
TRBJ2-2	TRBD2	NA	TRBV27	TGTGCCAGCGGAGAGCGGGGGAACACCGGGGAGCTGTTTTTT	CASGERGNTGELFF
TRBJ2-7	NA	NA	TRBV3-1/TRBV3-2	TGTGCCAGCAGCCAAGTACGGGGTGGTAGCATCTACGAGCAGTACTTC	CASSQVRGGSIYEQYF
TRBJ2-1	NA	NA	TRBV5-1	TGCGCCAGTACTCTCGAGTATGGGGCCAACTCCTACAATGAGCAGTTCTTC	CASTLEYGANSYNEQFF
TRBJ2-3	TRBD2	few	TRBV27	TGTGCCAGCAGTTCCCCCATTCTAGCGGGGGTTAGAGATACGCAGTATTTT	CASSSPILAGVRDTQYF
TRBJ2-2	NA	NA	TRBV7-8	TGTGCCAGCATGGCTAGCGTCAACACCGGGGAGCTGTTTTTT	CASMASVNTGELFF
TRBJ1-1	NA	NA	TRBV7-9	TGTGCCAGCAGCTTAGCCCCAAGCCTGGTCTTT	CASSLAPSLVF
TRBJ2-5	NA	NA	TRBV18	TGTGCCAGCTCACCGTCGCTAGAATATGTGGAGACCCAGTACTTC	CASSPSLEYVETQYF
TRBJ2-7	TRBD1	NA	TRBV20-1	TGCAGTGCTAGTGACCCCGGGACAGGGATCTACGAGCAGTACTTC	CSASDPGTGIYEQYF
TRBJ2-3	TRBD2	NA	TRBV3-1/TRBV3-2	TGTGCCAGCGGAAGAAGCGGGGGGAAAGATACGCAGTATTTT	CASGRSGGKDTQYF
TRBJ1-2	NA	few	TRBV2	TGTGCCAGTACAATCCAGGGAAGGGGGAACACCTTC	CASTIQGRGNTF
TRBJ1-5	TRBD1	few	TRBV19	TGTGCCAGTAGTTCAGGGGGCCATAGCAATCAGCCCCAGCATTTT	CASSSGGHSNQPQHF
TRBJ1-5	TRBD1	NA	TRBV28	TGTGCCAGCAGTCGACAGGGGGAGGGTCAGCCCCAGCATTTT	CASSRQGEGQPQHF
TRBJ2-5	NA	NA	TRBV11-2	TGTGCCAGCAGCTTATCATCCGGCGCGGAGAGGGCCCAGTACTTC	CASSLSSGAERAQYF
TRBJ1-6	TRBD1	NA	TRBV4-3	TGCGCCAGCAGCGGGGACAGGGTTAATTCACCCCTCCACTTT	CASSGDRVNSPLHF
TRBJ2-2	NA	NA	TRBV4-1	TGCGCCAGCAGCCAAGTATCCAGGGTGAACACCGGGGAGCTGTTTTTT	CASSQVSRVNTGELFF
TRBJ2-3	TRBD2	NA	TRBV24-1	TGTGCCACCAGTGAGCCGGGACTAGCGACAGATACGCAGTATTTT	CATSEPGLATDTQYF
TRBJ1-2	NA	NA	TRBV6-5	TGTGCCAGCAGTCCACCACAGGGTGGCTACACCTTC	CASSPPQGGYTF
TRBJ1-5	NA	NA	TRBV7-2	TGTGCCAGCAGCCCGGGGAGAGTAAATCAGCCCCAGCATTTT	CASSPGRVNQPQHF
TRBJ2-3	NA	NA	TRBV10-1	TGCGCCAGCAGTGAGTCAAGCGCAGATACGCAGTATTTT	CASSESSADTQYF
TRBJ2-5	TRBD1	NA	TRBV4-1	TGCGCCAGCAGCCAAGGCACAACCGGGACAGGGGGGGTTCAGTACTTC	CASSQGTTGTGGVQYF
TRBJ1-3	NA	NA	TRBV7-9	TGTGCCAGCAGCTTAGGAGCGGGGAACACCATATATTTT	CASSLGAGNTIYF
TRBJ1-1	NA	once	TRBV7-2	TGTGCCAGCAGCTTATACGGTGACCCTTGGAGAACTGAAGCTTTCTTT	CASSLYGDPWRTEAFF
TRBJ1-1	TRBD1	few	TRBV4-3	TGCGCCAGCAGCCGACAGGGCTTGGGCACTGAAGCTTTCTTT	CASSRQGLGTEAFF
TRBJ2-3	NA	NA	TRBV29-1	TGCAGCGTTGATACAGCCTCCACAGATACGCAGTATTTT	CSVDTASTDTQYF
TRBJ2-3	NA	NA	TRBV19	TGTGCCAGTAGTTACTTAACCACAGATACGCAGTATTTT	CASSYLTTDTQYF
TRBJ2-2	NA	once	TRBV10-1	TGCGCCAGCAGTGCATACACCGGGGAGCTGTTTTTT	CASSAYTGELFF
TRBJ1-1	NA	NA	TRBV6-1	TGTGCCAGCAGTGAAAATCGGTTTTACACTGAAGCTTTCTTT	CASSENRFYTEAFF
TRBJ1-6	NA	few	TRBV30	TGTGCCTGGGCATATCGGACGGGAGCGAATTCACCCCTCCACTTT	CAWAYRTGANSPLHF
TRBJ2-3	TRBD2	NA	TRBV20-1	TGCAGTGCTAGTTCTAGCGGGTCTTGGGATACGCAGTATTTT	CSASSSGSWDTQYF
TRBJ2-3	NA	once	TRBV6-5	TGTGCCAGCCGGGGGGCTGGAGATACGCAGTATTTT	CASRGAGDTQYF
TRBJ1-1	NA	NA	TRBV5-6	TGTGCCAGCAGCCTTTACACTGAAGCTTTCTTT	CASSLYTEAFF
TRBJ2-3	TRBD2	few	TRBV5-1	TGCGCCAGCAGCTTGCTTAGCGGGAGGGACGATACGCAGTATTTT	CASSLLSGRDDTQYF
TRBJ2-7	TRBD1	NA	TRBV5-6	TGTGCCAGCAGTCATATCACAGGGGGCGAGCAGTACTTC	CASSHITGGEQYF
TRBJ2-1	TRBD1	NA	TRBV2	TGTGCCAGCAGTAAGTGGACAGGGTCCTACAATGAGCAGTTCTTC	CASSKWTGSYNEQFF
TRBJ2-7	TRBD2	NA	TRBV4-2	TGTGCCAGCAGCCAAGATTCCGCTAGCGGGGGGCACTCCTACGAGCAGTACTTC	CASSQDSASGGHSYEQYF
TRBJ2-3	TRBD2	NA	TRBV18	TGTGCCAGCTCAATGACTAGCGGGGCGGCAGATACGCAGTATTTT	CASSMTSGAADTQYF
TRBJ2-1	TRBD2	NA	TRBV28	TGTGCCAGCAGCTATAGCGGGGGGATGATTAATGAGCAGTTCTTC	CASSYSGGMINEQFF
TRBJ2-2	TRBD1	NA	TRBV7-6	TGTGCCAGCAGCCCAAGGACAGGGTTCACCGGGGAGCTGTTTTTT	CASSPRTGFTGELFF